The 32 T cell receptor beta chains reported below all come from one sample, sequenced in a study of T cells in Graves' hyperthyroidism and ophthalmopathy. TCR beta CDR3 regions were amplified from RNA. RT-PCR in the first round (using the HTBI primer set) targeted the TCR CDR3. TCRdb recomputed calls from the multiplex PCR reads with MiXCR, one row per CDR3 protein. This sample has about 600,000 distinct CDR3 sequences, with more than 15% found just once. The sequenced sample consisted of blood. Receptor source: a woman in her forties with Graves' ophthalmopathy.

This clonotype came up many times. The rearrangement uses TRBV5-1 and TRBJ2-7; 7 bases map to TRBD1. Trimming at V came to 0 bases and at J to 3 bases, leaving 3 bases not matched to a gene. CDR3 length: 14 amino acids. Germline-derived CDR1 and CDR2 are SGHRS and YFSETQ. The CDR3 loop reads CASSLETGYYEQYF. The DNA for the CDR3 is TGCGCCAGCAGCTTGGAGACAGGGTACTACGAGCAGTACTTC.

This clonotype showed up many times. This chain links TRBV7-6 with TRBJ1-1, with D unresolved. Germline-derived CDR1 and CDR2 are SGHVS and FNYEAQ. The CDR3 is made up of 14 amino acids. Trimming left V 3 bases short and J 2 bases short, with 10 bases between. CDR3: CASSFDSGNTEAFF. The CDR3 DNA sequence: TGTGCCAGCAGCTTCGATTCGGGTAACACTGAAGCTTTCTTT.

The table lists this clonotype with many counts. This chain connects TRBV30 to TRBJ2-3, with D perhaps being TRBD1 or TRBD2 (5 bases each). CDR1 is GTSNPN, CDR2 SVGIG, per germline (reference sequence). This CDR3 is built from 14 residues. The V end lost 0 bases, the J end lost 4 bases, and 11 bases lay between the germline ends. The chain's CDR3 is CAWSVWGSADTQYF. The CDR3 coding sequence is TGTGCCTGGAGTGTGTGGGGGTCGGCAGATACGCAGTATTTT.

This clonotype was counted at least ten times. The chain links TRBV10-3 to TRBJ2-5, with D perhaps TRBD2 (5 bases). Trimming took 4 bases from V and 2 from J, leaving 14 bases between them. Germline CDR1 is ENHRY and CDR2 is SYGVKD. This CDR3 contains 15 residues. DNA of the CDR3: TGTGCCATCAGTGGTTCGCCTAGCCTGCAAGAGACCCAGTACTTC. It codes for CAISGSPSLQETQYF.

Ten or more counts support this clonotype. The rearrangement uses TRBV2 and TRBJ2-2, with D perhaps matching TRBD2 (5 bases). The CDR3 has 13 amino acids. Trimming pared 2 bases from V and 5 bases from J, leaving 6 bases between. From germline, CDR1 is SNHLY and CDR2 FYNNEI. CDR3 nucleotide sequence: TGTGCCAGCAGTGAACAGCGGACCGGGGAGCTGTTTTTT. As protein: CASSEQRTGELFF.

This clonotype was counted ten times or more. The V call is TRBV7-2, the J call TRBJ2-1; no clear D gene. CDR1 and CDR2 (germline): SGHTA, FQGNSA. V lost 2 bases, J lost 4 bases, and 18 bases lay in between. The CDR3 contains 17 residues. The CDR3 DNA sequence: TGTGCCAGCAGCTTAAGGCCCCCAGACGTAGGTTACAATGAGCAGTTCTTC. Translation: CASSLRPPDVGYNEQFF.

This clonotype showed up just once. This chain uses TRBV25-1 with TRBJ2-5, with 9 bases identical to TRBD1. Germline assignment: CDR1 MGHDK and CDR2 SYGVNS. This CDR3 is 16 amino acids long. After removal of 2 bases from V and 5 bases from J, the junction contained 9 bases not matched to a gene. The CDR3 loop is CASSEPGQGFMETQYF. The CDR3 bases are TGTGCCAGCAGTGAACCAGGACAGGGGTTTATGGAGACCCAGTACTTC.

The CDR3 here is CSARPGQGSVGELFF. As DNA, the CDR3 is TGCAGTGCTAGACCGGGACAGGGGTCAGTCGGGGAGCTGTTTTTT. This chain links TRBV20-1 with TRBJ2-2; the match to TRBD1 covers 10 bases. V was clipped by 2 bases and J by 7 bases; unmatched bases: 7. This CDR3 is built from 15 residues. The germline CDR1 and CDR2 sequences are DFQATT and SNEGSKA (reference sequence).

This clonotype occurred many times. The CDR3 DNA follows: TGTGCCAGCAGCCTGGACAGGGGGGTAGGCGAGCAGTACTTC. This sequence encodes CASSLDRGVGEQYF. The gene calls are TRBV27 and TRBJ2-7; 10 bases fit TRBD1. The CDR3 is 14 amino acids. Per the germline V gene, CDR1 is MNHEY and CDR2 is SMNVEV (reference sequence). The junction had 8 bases not matched to a gene; V was cut back by 6 bases and J by 6 bases.

The V gene is TRBV5-1, the J gene TRBJ1-1; D perhaps matches TRBD1 (5 bases). Germline values: CDR1 SGHRS, CDR2 YFSETQ. V was trimmed by 4 bases and J by 10 bases, leaving 20 bases between them. This CDR3 is built from 14 residues. The CDR3 DNA is TGCGCCAGCAGCCCGGTCCAGGGAAAGGGTGTAGCTTTCTTT. Protein product: CASSPVQGKGVAFF.

This clonotype occurred many times. This rearrangement joins TRBV7-2 to TRBJ1-2; 7 bases align to TRBD1. The CDR3 is 14 residues long. Germline V gene sequence: CDR1 SGHTA, CDR2 FQGNSA. V lost 6 bases to trimming and J lost 2 bases; unmatched junction nucleotides: 6. CDR3 coding DNA: TGTGCCAGCAGTTTGATGGGACAGAACTATGGCTACACCTTC. This sequence encodes CASSLMGQNYGYTF.

This clonotype was recorded many times. The chain employs TRBV11-2 and TRBJ2-1; TRBD2 matches 7 bases. The CDR3 length is 14 residues. Germline V gene lookup returns CDR1 SGHAT and CDR2 FQNNGV. Trimming took 3 bases from V and 9 from J; bases not matched to a gene: 8. The CDR3 bases are TGTGCCAGCAGCTTCGGGGAGGGCCTGGGTGAGCAGTTCTTC. Its translation: CASSFGEGLGEQFF.

This sequence joins TRBV4-2 and TRBJ2-2; D not certain. The CDR3 loop spans 14 amino acids. Germline-derived CDR1 and CDR2 are LGHNA and YNFKEQ. V was shortened by 0 bases and J by 9 bases, with 11 bases between the two germline ends. The DNA for the CDR3 is TGTGCCAGCAGCCAAGATTACCAGCCGCGGGAGCTGTTTTTT. Residues: CASSQDYQPRELFF.

This clonotype appeared many times. The V gene is TRBV12-3 or TRBV12-4, the J gene TRBJ2-5; 7 bases fit TRBD1. V lost 6 bases and J lost 7; bases outside the gene matches: 8. This CDR3 has 13 residues. The CDR3 coding sequence is TGTGCCAGCAGCGGGACAGCGTTGGGGACCCAGTACTTC. Encoded protein: CASSGTALGTQYF.

This clonotype was seen a few times. The chain is built from TRBV7-2 and TRBJ1-4, with no clear D. Germline CDR1 and CDR2: SGHTA and FQGNSA. The CDR3 loop spans 15 amino acids. The ends were cut back, 5 bases at V and 7 bases at J, with 17 bases in the middle. CDR3 region: CASSPRATTREKLFF. The DNA of the CDR3 is TGTGCCAGCAGCCCCCGGGCAACCACGCGTGAAAAACTGTTTTTT.

The rearrangement uses TRBV7-9 and TRBJ2-5, with 7 nucleotides matching TRBD1. CDR1 SEHNR and CDR2 FQNEAQ come from the germline V gene (reference sequence). This CDR3 comprises 16 residues. V shed 5 bases and J 1 base; nucleotides not matched to a gene: 10. The CDR3 spells CASSATQDRPQETQYF. The CDR3 bases are TGTGCCAGCAGCGCAACCCAGGACAGGCCCCAAGAGACCCAGTACTTC.

This clonotype was counted a few times. The chain carries TRBV19 and TRBJ2-6; 9 bases match TRBD1. From germline, CDR1 is LNHDA and CDR2 SQIVND (reference sequence). This CDR3 region has 17 residues. V gave up 5 bases and J gave up 2 bases; unmatched junction bases: 7. This CDR3 reads CASSVQGAGTGANVLTF. CDR3 sequence (DNA): TGTGCCAGTAGTGTACAGGGGGCGGGCACTGGGGCCAACGTCCTGACTTTC.

The chain joins TRBV30 to TRBJ1-1; a possible D gene is TRBD1 (5 bases). V lost 0 bases to trimming and J lost 5 bases, with 19 bases between them. Looked up from germline, CDR1 is GTSNPN and CDR2 is SVGIG (reference sequence). The length of the CDR3 is 16 residues. CDR3 DNA sequence: TGTGCCTGGAGTGTACTTGGGGCAGGGATGGGGACTGAAGCTTTCTTT. Residues: CAWSVLGAGMGTEAFF.

This clonotype was counted only a few times. This chain uses TRBV20-1 with TRBJ1-4, with D tentatively TRBD1 (5 bases). CDR3 size: 13 residues. Germline assignment: CDR1 DFQATT and CDR2 SNEGSKA (reference sequence). Trimming took off 5 bases at V and 5 bases at J, with 12 bases between the two ends. CDR3 bases: TGCAGTGCTCCCCAGGGAATCAATGAAAAACTGTTTTTT. It codes for CSAPQGINEKLFF.

This clonotype was recorded many times. This chain connects TRBV12-3 or TRBV12-4 to TRBJ1-5; D might be TRBD1 (5 bases). This CDR3 spans 13 amino acids. Trimming left V 6 bases short and J 2 bases short, with 8 bases between. The CDR3 bases are TGTGCCAGCAGCTTACAGGGCAATCAGCCCCAGCATTTT. As protein: CASSLQGNQPQHF.

This clonotype has more than one count but fewer than ten. V and J are TRBV10-2 and TRBJ2-1; D is uncertain. Per the germline V gene, CDR1 is WSHSY and CDR2 is SAAADI. V lost 7 bases, J lost 3 bases, and 7 bases lay in between. The length of the CDR3 is 12 residues. In nucleotides, the CDR3 is TGCGCCAGCACGGCAAACTACAATGAGCAGTTCTTC. Translated: CASTANYNEQFF.

This clonotype has ten or more counts. The chain has TRBV18 and TRBJ1-2; D is uncertain. The CDR3 totals 14 residues. The V gene's germline CDR1 is KGHSH and CDR2 LQKENI. Trimming pared 2 bases from V and 6 bases from J, leaving 13 bases between. The CDR3 DNA reads as TGTGCCAGCTCACCAGGCCCGGGCGATAATGGCTACACCTTC. Amino acids: CASSPGPGDNGYTF.

The rearrangement uses TRBV19 and TRBJ2-5; D is possibly TRBD1 (5 bases). The CDR3 runs to 12 residues. Germline CDR1 LNHDA, CDR2 SQIVND (reference sequence). Trimming removed 11 bases at V and 1 base at J, with 11 bases between. CDR3 DNA: TGTGCCGGCTCACAGGCCCAAGAGACCCAGTACTTC. Amino acids: CAGSQAQETQYF.

Only a few counts were recorded for this clonotype. The chain uses TRBV6-1 and TRBJ1-5, with D perhaps TRBD1 (5 bases). Trimming cost V 6 bases and J 9 bases, with 18 bases left between them. The CDR3 sequence is 14 residues long. CDR1 and CDR2 (germline): MNHNS, SASEGT. CDR3 protein: CASSPEMGPWPQHF. The CDR3 nucleotides read TGTGCCAGCAGCCCTGAAATGGGGCCGTGGCCCCAGCATTTT.

This sequence joins TRBV20-1 and TRBJ1-2, with 9 nucleotides matching TRBD1. The V segment lost 6 bases and the J segment 7 bases; nucleotides outside the gene matches: 12. This CDR3 comprises 14 residues. Germline V lookup: CDR1 DFQATT, CDR2 SNEGSKA (reference sequence). This CDR3 reads CSAEGQGPKIGYTF. In DNA, the CDR3 is TGCAGTGCGGAGGGACAGGGACCCAAGATTGGCTACACCTTC.

The chain combines TRBV12-3 or TRBV12-4 with TRBJ2-2; the D is unclear. The ends were cut back, 5 bases at V and 6 bases at J, with 16 bases in the middle. The CDR3 length is 15 residues. CDR3 nucleotide sequence: TGTGCCAGCAGTATACGCATATCCCTGGCCGGGGAGCTGTTTTTT. Its protein is CASSIRISLAGELFF.

This clonotype has just a few counts. The V call is TRBV5-1, the J call TRBJ2-7; TRBD1 matches 10 bases. The ends lost 0 bases at V and 7 bases at J; junction bases unmatched: 7. CDR1 and CDR2 from the germline V gene are SGHRS and YFSETQ. CDR3 size: 15 residues. The CDR3 bases are TGCGCCAGCAGCTTGGGACAGGGGGCATCGTCGGAGCAGTACTTC. This gives the protein CASSLGQGASSEQYF.

Many counts were recorded for this clonotype. This rearrangement joins TRBV30 to TRBJ1-1; D is perhaps TRBD1 (5 bases). Per the germline V gene, CDR1 is GTSNPN and CDR2 is SVGIG (reference sequence). This CDR3 is 13 amino acids long. V gave up 0 bases and J gave up 6 bases, with 11 bases separating them. CDR3 protein: CAWSVRGVPEAFF. Here the CDR3 DNA reads TGTGCCTGGAGTGTACGAGGGGTGCCTGAAGCTTTCTTT.

This clonotype was observed many times. The rearrangement uses TRBV20-1 and TRBJ1-4; no definite D call. The CDR3 sequence is 13 residues long. V was clipped by 6 bases and J by 2 bases, with 10 bases between them. Per germline, CDR1 DFQATT and CDR2 SNEGSKA (reference sequence). The CDR3 nucleotides read TGCAGTGCCCTCTTTGGGACTAATGAAAAACTGTTTTTT. Its translation: CSALFGTNEKLFF.

In this sample, this clonotype turned up a few times. Being one base from a much bigger clone, this may be a read error. This chain uses TRBV3-1 with TRBJ2-3; D possibly corresponds to TRBD1 (6 bases). The J call could be wrong; TRBJ1-5 is a better fit for the DNA end. The CDR3 sequence is 14 residues long. Germline V lookup: CDR1 LGHDT, CDR2 YNNKEL (reference sequence). DNA of the CDR3: TGTGCCAGCAGCCAAGATTGGGGGGCAGATACGCAGCATTTT. Its protein is CASSQDWGADTQHF.

This clonotype was counted between two and nine times. This chain links TRBV9 with TRBJ1-1, with TRBD1 identical over 7 bases. The CDR3 extends over 13 amino acids. V dropped 2 bases and J dropped 4; count of bases not matched to a gene: 2. Germline V gene data show CDR1 as SGDLS and CDR2 as YYNGEE. CDR3 in DNA: TGTGCCAGCAGCGTGACAGGGACCACTGAAGCTTTCTTT. Translation: CASSVTGTTEAFF.

The V call is TRBV18, the J call TRBJ2-5; 11 bases align to TRBD2. This CDR3 has 15 residues. Germline CDR1 and CDR2: KGHSH and LQKENI. After removal of 7 bases from V and 2 bases from J, the junction contained 6 bases not matched to a gene. CDR3 loop: CASLPGLADQETQYF. The DNA of the CDR3 is TGTGCCAGCTTACCGGGACTAGCGGATCAAGAGACCCAGTACTTC. Complete variable domain (other parts from reference TRBV18 and TRBJ2-5): NAGVMQNPRHLVRRRGQEARLRCSPMKGHSHVYWYRQLPEEGLKFMVYLQKENIIDESGMPKERFSAEFPKEGPSILRIQQVVRGDSAAYFCASLPGLADQETQYFGPGTRLLVL.